This T cell receptor (beta chain) came from a study of OX40 agonist ivuxolimab in advanced cancers. Looking at the study overall: The drug used for patients, ivuxolimab, was an agonistic anti-OX40 (CD134) antibody.

The V end was cut by 2 bases, the J end by 5 bases, with 9 bases between. The CDR3 totals 13 residues. Germline CDR1 reads SGHRS; CDR2 reads YFSETQ. TCRdb keeps only in-frame clones here, not all; method: immunoSEQ multiplex PCR. This repertoire shows 70,000 to 90,000 clones, 65% to 85% found once; its top ten account for around 7.5%. Whole-study findings and limits: Among T cells, CD8+ cells averaged more expanded clones than CD4+ cells.

This clone was counted ten times or more. Its antigen is unidentified. The same CDR3 arises from other DNA sequences in this sample as well. The chain couples TRBV5-1 to TRBJ2-3; weak D call: TRBD2 (6 bases). The specimen comprised CD4+ or CD8+ T cells sorted from blood, sampled in a trial of the OX40 agonist ivuxolimab. The receptor was derived from an adult with an advanced solid tumor such as melanoma, head and neck, liver or kidney cancer. The CDR3 protein is CASSFPGEDTQYF. In DNA, the CDR3 is TGCGCCAGCAGCTTCCCGGGGGAAGATACGCAGTATTTT.